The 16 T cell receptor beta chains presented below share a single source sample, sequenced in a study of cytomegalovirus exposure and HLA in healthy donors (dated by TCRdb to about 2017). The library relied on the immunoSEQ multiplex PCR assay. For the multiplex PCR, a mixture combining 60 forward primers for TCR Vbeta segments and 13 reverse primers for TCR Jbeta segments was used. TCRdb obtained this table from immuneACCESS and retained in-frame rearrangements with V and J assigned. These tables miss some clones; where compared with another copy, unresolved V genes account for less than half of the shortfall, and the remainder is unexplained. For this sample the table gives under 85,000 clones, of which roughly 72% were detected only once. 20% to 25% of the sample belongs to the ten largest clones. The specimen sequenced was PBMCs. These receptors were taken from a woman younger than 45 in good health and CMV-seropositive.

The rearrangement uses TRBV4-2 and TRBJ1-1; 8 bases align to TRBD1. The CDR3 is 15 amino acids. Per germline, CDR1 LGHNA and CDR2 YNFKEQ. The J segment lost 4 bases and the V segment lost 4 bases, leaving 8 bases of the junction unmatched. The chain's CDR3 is CASSPRQGLGTEAFF. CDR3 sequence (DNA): TGTGCCAGCAGCCCGAGACAGGGGTTGGGCACTGAAGCTTTCTTT.

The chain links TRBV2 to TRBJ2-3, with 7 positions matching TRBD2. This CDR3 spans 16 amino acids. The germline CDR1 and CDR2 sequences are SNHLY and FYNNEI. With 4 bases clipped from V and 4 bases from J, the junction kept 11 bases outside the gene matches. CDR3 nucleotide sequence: TGTGCCAGCAGTGGGCGGTTGCGGGAGAAGTCAGATACGCAGTATTTT. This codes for CASSGRLREKSDTQYF.

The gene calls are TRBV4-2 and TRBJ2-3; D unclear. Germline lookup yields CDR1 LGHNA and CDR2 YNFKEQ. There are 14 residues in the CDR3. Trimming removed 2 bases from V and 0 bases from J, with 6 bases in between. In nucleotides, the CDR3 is TGTGCCAGCAGCCAAACGGGTAGCACAGATACGCAGTATTTT. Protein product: CASSQTGSTDTQYF.

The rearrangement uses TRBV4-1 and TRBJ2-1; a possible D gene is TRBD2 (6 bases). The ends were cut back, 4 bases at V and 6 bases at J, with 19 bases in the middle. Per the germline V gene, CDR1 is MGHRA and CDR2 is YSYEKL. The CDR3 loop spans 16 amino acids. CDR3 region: CASSRPTSKAFNEQFF. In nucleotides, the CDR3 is TGCGCCAGCAGCCGTCCTACTAGCAAAGCATTCAATGAGCAGTTCTTC.

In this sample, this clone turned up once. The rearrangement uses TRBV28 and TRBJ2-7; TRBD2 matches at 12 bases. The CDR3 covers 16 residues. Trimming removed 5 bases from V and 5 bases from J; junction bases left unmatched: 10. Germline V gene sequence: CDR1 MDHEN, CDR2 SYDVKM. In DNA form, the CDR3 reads TGTGCCAGCAGTATACCTCTAGCGGGAGGGCGCCACGAGCAGTACTTC. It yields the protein CASSIPLAGGRHEQYF.

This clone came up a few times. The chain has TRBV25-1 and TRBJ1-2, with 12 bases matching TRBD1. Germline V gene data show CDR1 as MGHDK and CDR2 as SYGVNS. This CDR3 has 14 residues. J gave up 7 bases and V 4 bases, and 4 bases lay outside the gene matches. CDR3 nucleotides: TGTGCCAGCAGTGGGGACAGGGGGCGCGGTGGCTACACCTTC. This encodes CASSGDRGRGGYTF.

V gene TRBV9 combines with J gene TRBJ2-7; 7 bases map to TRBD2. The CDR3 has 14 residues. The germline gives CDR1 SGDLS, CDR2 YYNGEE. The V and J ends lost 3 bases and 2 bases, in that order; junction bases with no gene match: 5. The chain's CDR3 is CASSALGTTYEQYF. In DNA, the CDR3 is TGTGCCAGCAGCGCGTTAGGGACTACCTACGAGCAGTACTTC.

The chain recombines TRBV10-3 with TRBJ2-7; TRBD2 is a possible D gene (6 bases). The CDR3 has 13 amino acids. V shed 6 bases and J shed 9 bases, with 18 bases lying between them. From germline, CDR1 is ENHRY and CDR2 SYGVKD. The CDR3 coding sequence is TGTGCCATCAGGCGGGACTCTAGTCAGGGGCAGTACTTC. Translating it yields CAIRRDSSQGQYF.

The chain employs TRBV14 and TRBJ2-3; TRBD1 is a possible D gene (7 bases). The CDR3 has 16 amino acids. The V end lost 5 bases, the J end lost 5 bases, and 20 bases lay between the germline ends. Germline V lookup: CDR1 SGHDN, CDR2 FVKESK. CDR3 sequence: CASSNRGNGGIDTQYF. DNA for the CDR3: TGTGCCAGCAGCAACAGGGGAAACGGCGGGATAGATACGCAGTATTTT.

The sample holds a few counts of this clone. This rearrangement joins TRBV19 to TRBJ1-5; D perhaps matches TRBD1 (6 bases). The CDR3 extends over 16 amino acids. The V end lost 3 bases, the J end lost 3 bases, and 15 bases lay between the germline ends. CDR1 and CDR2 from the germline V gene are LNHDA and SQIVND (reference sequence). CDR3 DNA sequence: TGTGCCAGTAGTATCCCCCCGGACAGCCTCAATCAGCCCCAGCATTTT. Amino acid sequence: CASSIPPDSLNQPQHF.

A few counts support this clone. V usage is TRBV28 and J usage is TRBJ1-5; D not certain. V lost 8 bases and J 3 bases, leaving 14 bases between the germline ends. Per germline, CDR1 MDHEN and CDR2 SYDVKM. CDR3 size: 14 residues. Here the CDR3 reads CASRPGGYNQPQHF. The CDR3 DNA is TGTGCCAGCCGCCCAGGAGGATACAATCAGCCCCAGCATTTT.

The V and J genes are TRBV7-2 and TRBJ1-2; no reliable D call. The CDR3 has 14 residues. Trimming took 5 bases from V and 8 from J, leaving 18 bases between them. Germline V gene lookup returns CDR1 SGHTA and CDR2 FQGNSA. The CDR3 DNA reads TGTGCCAGCAGCCGCAATGTGGTGCTGGGCGGCTACACCTTC. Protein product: CASSRNVVLGGYTF. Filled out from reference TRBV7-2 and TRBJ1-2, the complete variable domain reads GAGVSQSPSNKVTEKGKDVELRCDPISGHTALYWYRQSLGQGLEFLIYFQGNSAPDKSGLPSDRFSAERTGGSVSTLTIQRTQQEDSAVYLCASSRNVVLGGYTFGSGTRLTVV.

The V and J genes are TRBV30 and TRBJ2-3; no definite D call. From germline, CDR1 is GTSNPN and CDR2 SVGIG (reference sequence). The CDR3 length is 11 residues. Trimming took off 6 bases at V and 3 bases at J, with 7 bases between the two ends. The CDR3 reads CACSRTDTQYF. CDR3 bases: TGTGCCTGCTCCAGGACAGATACGCAGTATTTT.

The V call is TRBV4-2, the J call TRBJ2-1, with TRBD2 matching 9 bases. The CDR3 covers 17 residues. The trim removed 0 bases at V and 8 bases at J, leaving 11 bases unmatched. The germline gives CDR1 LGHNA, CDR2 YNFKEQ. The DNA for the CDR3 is TGTGCCAGCAGCCAAGATCGGAGCGGGAGGTTGTCTTATGAGCAGTTCTTC. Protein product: CASSQDRSGRLSYEQFF.

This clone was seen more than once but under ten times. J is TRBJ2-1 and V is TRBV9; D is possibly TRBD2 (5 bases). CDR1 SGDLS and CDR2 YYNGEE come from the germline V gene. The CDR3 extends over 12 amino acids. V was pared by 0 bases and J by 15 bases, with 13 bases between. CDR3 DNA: TGTGCCAGCAGCGTAGGAGGGCGAGGGCTGTTCTTC. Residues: CASSVGGRGLFF.

CDR3: CSVGGDRGSYGYTF. The CDR3 DNA sequence: TGCAGCGTGGGTGGGGACAGGGGAAGTTACGGCTACACCTTC. V gene TRBV29-1 combines with J gene TRBJ1-2; 10 positions agree with TRBD1. J gave up 8 bases and V 6 bases, and 12 bases lay outside the gene matches. The CDR3 extends over 14 amino acids. The germline V gene has CDR1 SQVTM and CDR2 ANQGSEA.